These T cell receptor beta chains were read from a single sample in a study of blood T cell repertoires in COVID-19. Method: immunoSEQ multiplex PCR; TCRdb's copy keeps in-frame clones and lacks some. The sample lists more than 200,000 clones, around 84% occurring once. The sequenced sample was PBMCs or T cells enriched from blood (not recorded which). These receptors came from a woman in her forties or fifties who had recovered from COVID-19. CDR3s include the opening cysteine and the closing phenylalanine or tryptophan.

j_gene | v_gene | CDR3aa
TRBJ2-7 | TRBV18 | CASSPPRTGIKYF
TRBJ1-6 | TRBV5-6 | CASSFGQGMNSPLHF
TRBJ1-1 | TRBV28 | CASSWTGGSTEAFF
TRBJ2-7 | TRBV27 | CASSTGVSYEQYF
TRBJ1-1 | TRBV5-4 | CASSLEQLNTEAFF
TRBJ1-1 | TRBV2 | CASSPAVGGTEAFF
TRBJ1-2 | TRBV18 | CASSPVRQGSDGYTF
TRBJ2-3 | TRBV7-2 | CASSLVVSDTQYF
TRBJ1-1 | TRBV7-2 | CASSFRDRGDGAFF
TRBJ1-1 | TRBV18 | CASSLPVGQGLNLNTEAFF
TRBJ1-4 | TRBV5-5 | CASSLAGGEKLFF
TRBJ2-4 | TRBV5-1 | CASSRSNDRVKNIQYF
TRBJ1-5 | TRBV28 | CASRGGQEYQPQHF
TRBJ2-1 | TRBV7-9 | CASSDLRTSGRSGYNEQFF
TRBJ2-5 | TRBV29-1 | CSTPDYQETQYF